What follows are 10 T cell receptor beta chains derived from one specimen sequenced in a study of regulatory T cells in long-lasting Graves disease. As to time point: newly diagnosed GD, antithyroid drugs for less than 3 months. From PBMCs, RNA was extracted and then used to make the TCR library. Arm-PCR of CDR3 regions and iRepertoire HTBI primers were used to build TCR beta libraries. TCRdb called the multiplex PCR reads again in MiXCR, with one record for every CDR3 protein. The sample has 350,000 to 500,000 distinct CDR3 sequences, around 13% seen once. This sample was also put to use in a study of T cells in Graves' hyperthyroidism and ophthalmopathy.

Here the sequenced sample was peripheral blood mononuclear cells (PBMCs), taken at new diagnosis, from a patient treated with antithyroid drugs. Receptors were obtained from a woman in her forties or fifties with Graves disease.

This clonotype was seen more than once but under ten times. The CDR3 loop is CASSLTTGDEQYF. The CDR3 DNA reads as TGTGCCAGCAGCTTAACGACAGGGGACGAGCAGTACTTC. V gene TRBV7-9 combines with J gene TRBJ2-7, with 8 bases that match TRBD1. CDR3 length: 13 amino acids. The germline CDR1 and CDR2 sequences are SEHNR and FQNEAQ (reference sequence). J was trimmed by 5 bases and V by 2 bases; bases with no gene match: 2.

This clonotype was seen more than once but under ten times. This rearrangement joins TRBV5-5 to TRBJ2-2; either TRBD1 or TRBD2 may fit D (5 bases each). V lost 1 base and J 5 bases, leaving 12 bases between the germline ends. Germline CDR1 reads SGHKS; CDR2 reads YYEKEE (reference sequence). This CDR3 is built from 15 residues. Here the CDR3 reads CASSLWDGGTGELFF. In DNA, the CDR3 is TGTGCCAGCAGCTTGTGGGACGGTGGGACCGGGGAGCTGTTTTTT.

Ten or more counts support this clonotype. The CDR3 loop reads CASNPQGIGTEAFF. The CDR3 nucleotides read TGTGCCAGCAACCCACAGGGAATTGGGACTGAAGCTTTCTTT. The chain couples TRBV6-1 to TRBJ1-1, with D possibly matching TRBD1 (6 bases). The length of the CDR3 is 14 residues. V lost 7 bases and J lost 5, with 17 bases in between. The germline CDR1 and CDR2 sequences are MNHNS and SASEGT.

This clonotype has ten or more counts. The V call is TRBV6-1, the J call TRBJ2-1; TRBD2 aligns across 9 bases. The length of the CDR3 is 17 residues. V shed 6 bases, J shed 4 bases, and the junction held 13 bases outside the gene matches. Germline V gene lookup returns CDR1 MNHNS and CDR2 SASEGT. The CDR3 loop is CASRTDRSSGKYNEQFF. Here the CDR3 DNA reads TGTGCCAGCAGGACTGATAGGTCTAGCGGGAAATACAATGAGCAGTTCTTC.

Notes on this clonotype: This is likely an artifact of a read error, given a far larger clone one base away. The J gene is TRBJ1-1, the V gene TRBV9; TRBD1 might be the D (6 bases). This CDR3 spans 14 amino acids. V shed 5 bases and J shed 4 bases, with 15 bases lying between them. CDR1 and CDR2 (germline): SGDLS, YYNGEE. CDR3 nucleotide sequence: TGTGCCAGCAGTGACAGGCGGATGAGCACTGAAGCTTTCTTT. It specifies CASSDRRMSTEAFF.

The chain is built from TRBV7-6 and TRBJ2-7, with 8 bases aligning to TRBD2. The ends lost 0 bases at V and 3 bases at J; junction bases unmatched: 13. This CDR3 has 18 amino acids. Germline V gene sequence: CDR1 SGHVS, CDR2 FNYEAQ. CDR3 coding DNA: TGTGCCAGCAGCTTAGCGCTAGAAAGCGGGAGTGGGATCTACGAGCAGTACTTC. It encodes CASSLALESGSGIYEQYF.

Ten or more counts support this clonotype. The V and J genes are TRBV6-2 or TRBV6-3 and TRBJ1-4; 9 nucleotides match TRBD1. Losses at the gene ends were 4 bases for V and 7 bases for J; bases not matched to a gene: 4. The CDR3 totals 14 residues. In germline, CDR1 is MNHEY, CDR2 SVGEGT. The CDR3 region is CASSSGQGVEKLFF. CDR3 in DNA: TGTGCCAGCAGTTCGGGACAGGGTGTTGAAAAACTGTTTTTT.

This clonotype was recorded a few times. An end of the junction differs from the germline gene, which may be a read error. This sequence joins TRBV28 and TRBJ1-6; TRBD1 might be the D (6 bases). The CDR3 sequence is 13 residues long. Germline CDR1 reads MDHEN; CDR2 reads SYDVKM. Here the CDR3 reads CASSQGYNSPLHF. The CDR3 region has the DNA TGTGCCAGCAGCCAGGGGTATAATTCACCCCTTCACTTT.

There are many counts of this clonotype. The chain joins TRBV2 to TRBJ1-1; no firm D call. V lost 4 bases, J lost 1 base, and 13 bases lay in between. The CDR3 runs to 15 residues. The V gene's germline CDR1 is SNHLY and CDR2 FYNNEI. The CDR3 loop is CASSAGSGRNTEAFF. The DNA for the CDR3 is TGTGCCAGCAGTGCCGGCTCAGGCCGGAACACTGAAGCTTTCTTT.

The chain recombines TRBV20-1 with TRBJ1-4; D is undetermined. Germline assignment: CDR1 DFQATT and CDR2 SNEGSKA (reference sequence). The CDR3 runs to 15 residues. The V end was cut by 0 bases, the J end by 8 bases, with 16 bases between. This CDR3 reads CSARDRTRLGEKLFF. The CDR3 DNA sequence: TGCAGTGCTAGAGATAGAACCCGACTTGGGGAAAAACTGTTTTTT.